These 28 T cell receptor beta chains share one sample of origin, sequenced in a study of HIV-infected patients and healthy controls. cDNA was made from approximately 500 ng RNA using alpha and beta constant primers. Each of the alpha and beta chains got its own library through chain-specific third strand synthesis with indices. TCRdb independently ran MiXCR on the 5' RACE reads; one entry per CDR3 protein. The table has 4,500 to 7,000 distinct CDR3 sequences, about a tenth seen once. All unsorted peripheral T cells were captured because whole blood was used without fractionation. The sequencing used blood, collected before antiretroviral therapy. The receptors were sampled from an adult with HIV infection.

By frequency in the sample, this clonotype is medium-sized. CDR3 amino acids: CASSSRRDEKLFF. Here the CDR3 DNA reads TGTGCCAGCAGTTCACGGCGGGACGAAAAACTGTTTTTT. J is TRBJ1-4 and V is TRBV12-3 or TRBV12-4, with a tentative D call TRBD1 (5 bases). The V end was cut by 4 bases, the J end by 8 bases, with 11 bases between. CDR3 length: 13 amino acids.

This clonotype was seen ten or more times. The genes are TRBV5-1 and TRBJ1-2, with TRBD1 as a possible D gene (6 bases). V lost 1 base and J lost 3, with 13 bases in between. Germline lookup yields CDR1 SGHRS and CDR2 YFSETQ. This CDR3 spans 15 amino acids. The CDR3 DNA sequence: TGCGCCAGCAGCTTGACGGTGGGGGCGGACTATGGCTACACCTTC. Protein: CASSLTVGADYGYTF.

This clonotype is medium-sized (0.01 to 0.1%) by share. V gene TRBV7-2 combines with J gene TRBJ1-1; D perhaps matches TRBD1 (5 bases). The V and J ends lost 0 bases and 1 base respectively, with 9 bases between them. Germline CDR1 reads SGHTA; CDR2 reads FQGNSA. The CDR3 runs to 15 residues. The CDR3: CASSLATGSNTEAFF. DNA of the CDR3: TGTGCCAGCAGCTTAGCAACAGGATCGAACACTGAAGCTTTCTTT.

Remarks on this clonotype: A much larger clone lies one base from this, so it may be a read error. This chain joins TRBV7-7 and TRBJ2-5, with D perhaps TRBD1 (6 bases). Trimming shortened V by 1 base and J by 2 bases, and 14 bases separated the two germline ends. Germline CDR1 SSHAT, CDR2 FNYEAQ (reference sequence). This CDR3 region has 16 residues. CDR3: CASSLGPSQGQETQYF. In DNA form, the CDR3 reads TGTGCCAGCAGCTTAGGCCCGTCGCAGGGGCAAGAGACCCAGTACTTC.

There are a few counts of this clonotype. V gene TRBV29-1 combines with J gene TRBJ1-3; D not resolved. With 8 bases removed from V and 0 bases from J, the gap between germline ends came to 8 bases. The germline gives CDR1 SQVTM, CDR2 ANQGSEA. The CDR3 sequence is 12 residues long. CDR3 sequence: CSTTSSGNTIYF. The CDR3 bases are TGCAGCACCACGAGCTCTGGAAACACCATATATTTT.

This clonotype has at least ten counts. The chain combines TRBV2 with TRBJ2-3; D might be TRBD2 (6 bases). The ends were cut back, 7 bases at V and 0 bases at J, with 14 bases in the middle. The CDR3 extends over 15 amino acids. Germline CDR1 SNHLY, CDR2 FYNNEI. CDR3 region: CASKVGGASTDTQYF. As DNA, the CDR3 is TGTGCCAGCAAAGTCGGGGGAGCTAGCACAGATACGCAGTATTTT.

Sample share makes this clonotype medium-sized. The rearrangement uses TRBV6-4 and TRBJ2-3; D remains unclear. The CDR3 extends over 22 amino acids. V lost 7 bases, J lost 2 bases, and 37 bases lay in between. Germline assignment: CDR1 MRHNA and CDR2 SNTAGT. CDR3 nucleotide sequence: TGTGCCAGCACTGATAGCAGTATGGGCAGTGATGGGCCCTATTTAGTCACAGATACGCAGTATTTT. It is translated as CASTDSSMGSDGPYLVTDTQYF.

By share, this clonotype ranks as medium-sized. The chain carries TRBV6-5 and TRBJ1-2, with D possibly matching TRBD1 (6 bases). This CDR3 is 15 amino acids long. Trimming took 5 bases from V and 5 from J, leaving 18 bases between them. CDR1 is MNHEY, CDR2 SVGAGI, per germline. CDR3 bases: TGTGCCAGCAGTGTTACAGGGACCGCGTTATATGGCTACACCTTC. Protein sequence: CASSVTGTALYGYTF.

This clonotype was observed many times. The chain uses TRBV6-5 and TRBJ2-5, with D possibly TRBD1 on 6 matching bases. Trimming cost V 7 bases and J 3 bases, with 18 bases left between them. CDR3 length equals 15 residues. Germline CDR1 reads MNHEY; CDR2 reads SVGAGI. CDR3 in DNA: TGTGCCAGCACCCTAATACCAGGGGCCGAAGAGACCCAGTACTTC. Translating it yields CASTLIPGAEETQYF.

This clonotype qualifies as medium-sized. The chain carries TRBV19 and TRBJ2-1; D is uncertain. The CDR3 loop spans 14 amino acids. V lost 6 bases to trimming and J lost 5 bases, with 14 bases between them. Germline loops: CDR1 LNHDA, CDR2 SQIVND (reference sequence). The CDR3 here is CASSPQVRNNEQFF. The CDR3 region has the DNA TGTGCCAGTAGCCCCCAGGTTAGAAACAATGAGCAGTTCTTC.

Sample share makes this clonotype medium-sized (0.01 to 0.1%). The V call is TRBV5-5, the J call TRBJ2-1; 9 bases match TRBD1. This CDR3 spans 16 amino acids. Germline assignment: CDR1 SGHKS and CDR2 YYEKEE (reference sequence). V trimming: 2 bases; J trimming: 6 bases; junction bases outside the gene matches: 9. As DNA, the CDR3 is TGTGCCAGCAGCTTACCTACAGGGGGCGCGACCAATGAGCAGTTCTTC. It specifies CASSLPTGGATNEQFF.

By frequency in the sample, this clonotype is medium-sized. The chain couples TRBV5-1 to TRBJ1-1, with D unclear. This CDR3 is built from 13 residues. V shed 2 bases and J shed 1 base, with 6 bases lying between them. Germline V gene lookup returns CDR1 SGHRS and CDR2 YFSETQ. The CDR3 DNA follows: TGCGCCAGCAGCTTAACAACGAACACTGAAGCTTTCTTT. Translating it yields CASSLTTNTEAFF.

By proportion, this clonotype is medium-sized. This sequence joins TRBV18 and TRBJ1-2; D unresolved. Trimming pared 4 bases from V and 4 bases from J, leaving 10 bases between. This CDR3 region has 13 residues. Germline values: CDR1 KGHSH, CDR2 LQKENI. The CDR3: CASSLGGAYGYTF. The DNA of the CDR3 is TGTGCCAGCTCACTAGGCGGCGCCTATGGCTACACCTTC.

Only a few counts were recorded for this clonotype. The genes are TRBV9 and TRBJ1-1, with D tentatively TRBD1 (5 bases). Between the trimmed V and J ends, which lost 4 bases and 11 bases, there was a span of 30 bases. This CDR3 contains 17 residues. Germline V lookup: CDR1 SGDLS, CDR2 YYNGEE. The CDR3 region has the DNA TGTGCCAGCAGCAGTTGGACATCGGGGTCCGGACACCAAGGGGCTTTCTTT. Encoded protein: CASSSWTSGSGHQGAFF.

In its sample, this clonotype is medium-sized. The chain combines TRBV28 with TRBJ1-2; D not resolved. This CDR3 is built from 16 residues. Germline lookup yields CDR1 MDHEN and CDR2 SYDVKM. Trimming cost V 5 bases and J 3 bases, with 19 bases left between them. For the CDR3, the DNA is TGTGCCAGCAGTCCCGCCCGGGAGGTTTCCGACTATGGCTACACCTTC. As protein: CASSPAREVSDYGYTF.

This clonotype is classed as medium-sized. DNA for the CDR3: TGTGCCAGCAGCCCACAGGGGAACAATCAGCCCCAGCATTTT. Its protein is CASSPQGNNQPQHF. The V and J genes are TRBV6-5 and TRBJ1-5, with 7 bases that match TRBD1. The CDR3 is 14 amino acids. Unmatched junction bases numbered 5, after V lost 6 bases and J lost 3 bases. The germline V gene encodes CDR1 MNHEY and CDR2 SVGAGI.

This clonotype is judged medium-sized. The chain combines TRBV28 with TRBJ1-6, with D possibly matching TRBD1 (6 bases). V was shortened by 5 bases and J by 8 bases, with 10 bases between the two germline ends. CDR1 is MDHEN and CDR2 is SYDVKM in the germline V gene. This CDR3 contains 13 residues. As DNA, the CDR3 is TGTGCCAGCAGTCCCCGACAGGATTCACCCCTCCACTTT. Amino acid sequence: CASSPRQDSPLHF.

This clonotype is medium-sized by share. This sequence joins TRBV6-5 and TRBJ2-1; 11 bases agree with TRBD2. The V segment lost 5 bases and the J segment 1 base; nucleotides outside the gene matches: 4. Per the germline V gene, CDR1 is MNHEY and CDR2 is SVGAGI. The CDR3 sequence is 16 residues long. The CDR3: CASSGGTSGSYNEQFF. CDR3 nucleotide sequence: TGTGCCAGCAGTGGGGGGACTAGCGGTTCCTACAATGAGCAGTTCTTC.

The chain uses TRBV19 and TRBJ1-5; D is undetermined. There are 16 residues in the CDR3. Trimming took 3 bases from V and 0 from J, leaving 12 bases between them. Germline V gene sequence: CDR1 LNHDA, CDR2 SQIVND (reference sequence). This CDR3 is CASSIIPGDSNQPQHF. CDR3 in DNA: TGTGCCAGTAGTATCATCCCAGGTGATAGCAATCAGCCCCAGCATTTT.

This clonotype was recorded many times. The CDR3 sequence: CASNPWEGNTEAFF. The CDR3 DNA follows: TGTGCCAGCAACCCTTGGGAGGGGAACACTGAAGCTTTCTTT. This chain links TRBV12-3 or TRBV12-4 with TRBJ1-1, with D unresolved. This CDR3 has 14 amino acids. Trimming shortened V by 7 bases and J by 1 base, and 13 bases separated the two germline ends.

This clonotype is medium-sized within its sample. The CDR3 DNA reads TGTGCCAGCAGTTTAGCTCCGGGGGTCGAGCAGTACTTC. Translation gives CASSLAPGVEQYF. The rearrangement joins TRBV27 to TRBJ2-7; a possible D gene is TRBD2 (6 bases). Germline V gene sequence: CDR1 MNHEY, CDR2 SMNVEV (reference sequence). The CDR3 consists of 13 residues. V was cut by 2 bases and J by 6 bases, with 11 bases left in between.

This clonotype counts as medium-sized. J is TRBJ1-3 and V is TRBV6-6; a weak D match, TRBD1 (5 bases). Germline loops: CDR1 MNHNY, CDR2 SVGAGI (reference sequence). There are 14 residues in the CDR3. V lost 0 bases, J lost 7 bases, and 10 bases lay in between. The CDR3 DNA reads TGTGCCAGCAGTTACTCCGGTCAGGGTAACACCATATATTTT. Protein: CASSYSGQGNTIYF.

By sample fraction, this clonotype is medium-sized. The genes are TRBV4-1 and TRBJ1-1; the D gene is possibly TRBD1 (6 bases). This CDR3 contains 14 residues. V gave up 3 bases and J gave up 1 base, with 9 bases separating them. CDR1 and CDR2 (germline): MGHRA, YSYEKL. The DNA of the CDR3 is TGCGCCAGCAGCCACCAGGGGCAGAACACTGAAGCTTTCTTT. It translates to CASSHQGQNTEAFF.

This clonotype counts as medium-sized (0.01 to 0.1%). V gene TRBV20-1 combines with J gene TRBJ2-7; no firm D call. V lost 3 bases and J 0 bases, leaving 12 bases between the germline ends. CDR1 is DFQATT, CDR2 SNEGSKA, per germline (reference sequence). The CDR3 has 14 amino acids. CDR3 sequence (DNA): TGCAGTGCTAGCCCGTCGCAGTCCTCCTACGAGCAGTACTTC. It specifies CSASPSQSSYEQYF.

In its sample, this clonotype ranks as medium-sized. The rearrangement joins TRBV18 to TRBJ2-5, with TRBD1 as a possible D gene (6 bases). This CDR3 has 15 amino acids. CDR1 is KGHSH and CDR2 is LQKENI in the germline V gene. Trimming stripped 0 bases from V and 3 bases from J, with 11 bases between. The CDR3 protein is CASSPPLHREETQYF. Written as DNA, the CDR3 is TGTGCCAGCTCACCACCTTTGCACAGGGAAGAGACCCAGTACTTC. Together with reference TRBV18 and TRBJ2-5, the CDR3 gives the full variable domain: NAGVMQNPRHLVRRRGQEARLRCSPMKGHSHVYWYRQLPEEGLKFMVYLQKENIIDESGMPKERFSAEFPKEGPSILRIQQVVRGDSAAYFCASSPPLHREETQYFGPGTRLLVL.

By sample fraction, this clonotype is medium-sized (0.01 to 0.1%). The J gene is TRBJ1-1, the V gene TRBV2; D remains unclear. CDR1 SNHLY and CDR2 FYNNEI come from the germline V gene. V was cut by 9 bases and J by 1 base, with 6 bases left in between. The CDR3 sequence is 11 residues long. CDR3 sequence (DNA): TGTGCCAGTCTAGGGAACACTGAAGCTTTCTTT. This translates into CASLGNTEAFF.

This clonotype ranks as medium-sized. The chain uses TRBV6-5 and TRBJ1-2; D not certain. Germline assignment: CDR1 MNHEY and CDR2 SVGAGI. V lost 0 bases and J lost 5, with 7 bases in between. The CDR3 loop spans 13 amino acids. The CDR3 DNA sequence: TGTGCCAGCAGTTACTCGATACAGTATGGCTACACCTTC. Protein sequence: CASSYSIQYGYTF.

This clonotype is deemed medium-sized. The genes are TRBV18 and TRBJ1-2; D is undetermined. The CDR3 consists of 15 residues. V shed 6 bases and J shed 3 bases, with 17 bases lying between them. Per the germline V gene, CDR1 is KGHSH and CDR2 is LQKENI. The CDR3 region is CASSLSPPPDYGYTF. Here the CDR3 DNA reads TGTGCCAGCTCCCTGTCCCCGCCACCTGACTATGGCTACACCTTC.